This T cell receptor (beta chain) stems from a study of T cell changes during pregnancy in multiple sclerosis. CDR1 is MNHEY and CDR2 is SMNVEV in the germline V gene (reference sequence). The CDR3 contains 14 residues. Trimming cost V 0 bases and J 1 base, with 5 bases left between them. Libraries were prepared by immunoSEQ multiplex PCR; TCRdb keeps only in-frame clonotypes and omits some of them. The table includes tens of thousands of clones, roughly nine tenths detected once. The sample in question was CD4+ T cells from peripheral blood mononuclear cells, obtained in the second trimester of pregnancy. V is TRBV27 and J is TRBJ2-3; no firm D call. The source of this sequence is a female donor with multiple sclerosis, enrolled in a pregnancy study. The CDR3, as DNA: TGTGCCAGCAGTTTATCCACGGGCACAGATACGCAGTATTTT. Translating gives CASSLSTGTDTQYF.